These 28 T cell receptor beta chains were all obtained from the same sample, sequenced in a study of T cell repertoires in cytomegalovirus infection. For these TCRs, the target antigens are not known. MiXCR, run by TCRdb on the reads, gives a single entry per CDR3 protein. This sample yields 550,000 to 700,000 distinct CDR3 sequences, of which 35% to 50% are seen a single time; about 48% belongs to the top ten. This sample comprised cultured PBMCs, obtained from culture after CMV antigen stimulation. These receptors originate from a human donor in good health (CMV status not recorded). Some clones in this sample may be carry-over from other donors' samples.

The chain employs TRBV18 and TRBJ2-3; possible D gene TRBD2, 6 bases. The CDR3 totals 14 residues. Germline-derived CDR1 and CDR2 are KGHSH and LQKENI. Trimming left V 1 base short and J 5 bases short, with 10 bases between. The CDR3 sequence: CASSPRRGKDTQYF. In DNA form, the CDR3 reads TGTGCCAGCTCACCACGGAGGGGTAAAGATACGCAGTATTTT.

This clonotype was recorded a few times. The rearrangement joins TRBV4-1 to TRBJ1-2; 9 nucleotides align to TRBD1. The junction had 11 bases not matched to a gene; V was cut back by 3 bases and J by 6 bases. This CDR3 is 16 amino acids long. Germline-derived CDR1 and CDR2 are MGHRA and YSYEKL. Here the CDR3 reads CASSQNSGTGSDGYTF. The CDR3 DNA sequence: TGCGCCAGCAGCCAGAATTCCGGGACAGGGTCAGATGGCTACACCTTC.

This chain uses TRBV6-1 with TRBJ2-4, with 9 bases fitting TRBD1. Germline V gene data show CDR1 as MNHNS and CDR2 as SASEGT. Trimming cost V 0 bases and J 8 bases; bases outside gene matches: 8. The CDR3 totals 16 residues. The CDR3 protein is CASSEADRGGWDIQYF. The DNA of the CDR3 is TGTGCCAGCAGTGAAGCGGACAGGGGAGGCTGGGACATTCAGTACTTC.

CDR3 sequence: CASGGWAGGRETQYF. CDR3 coding DNA: TGTGCCAGCGGCGGGTGGGCAGGGGGCAGGGAGACCCAGTACTTC. The chain carries TRBV25-1 and TRBJ2-5; TRBD1 aligns across 8 bases. Germline loops: CDR1 MGHDK, CDR2 SYGVNS. CDR3 length equals 15 residues. With V trimmed by 8 bases and J by 5 bases, 13 bases remained unmatched.

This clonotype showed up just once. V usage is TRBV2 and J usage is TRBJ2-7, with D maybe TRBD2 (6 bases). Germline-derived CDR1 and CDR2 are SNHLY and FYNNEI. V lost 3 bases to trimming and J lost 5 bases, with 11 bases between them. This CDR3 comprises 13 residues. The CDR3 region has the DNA TGTGCCAGCAGTGACTGGCGGGACGACGAGCAGTACTTC. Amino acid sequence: CASSDWRDDEQYF.

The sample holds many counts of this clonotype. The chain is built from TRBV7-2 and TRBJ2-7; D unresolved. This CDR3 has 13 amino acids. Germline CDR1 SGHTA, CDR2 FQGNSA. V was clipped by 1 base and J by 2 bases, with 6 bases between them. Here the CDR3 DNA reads TGTGCCAGCAGCTTAGGAGCCCCCTACGAGCAGTACTTC. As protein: CASSLGAPYEQYF.

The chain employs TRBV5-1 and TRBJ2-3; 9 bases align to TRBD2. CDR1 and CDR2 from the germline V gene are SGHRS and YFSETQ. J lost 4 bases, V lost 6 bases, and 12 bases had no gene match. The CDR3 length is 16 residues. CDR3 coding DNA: TGCGCCAGCATGGTAGCGGGAGCACCAGGTGCAGATACGCAGTATTTT. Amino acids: CASMVAGAPGADTQYF.

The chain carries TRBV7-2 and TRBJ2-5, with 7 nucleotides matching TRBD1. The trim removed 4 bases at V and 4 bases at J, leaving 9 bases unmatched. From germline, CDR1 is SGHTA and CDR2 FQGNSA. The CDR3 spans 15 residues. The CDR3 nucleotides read TGTGCCAGCAGCTCCTTCACAGGGGTTATAGAGACCCAGTACTTC. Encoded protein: CASSSFTGVIETQYF.

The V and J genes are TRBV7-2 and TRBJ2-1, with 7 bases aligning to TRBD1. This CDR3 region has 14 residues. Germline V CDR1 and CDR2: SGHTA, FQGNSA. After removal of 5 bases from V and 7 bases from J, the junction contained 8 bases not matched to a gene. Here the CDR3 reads CASSLTGIGNEQFF. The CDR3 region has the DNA TGTGCCAGCAGCCTGACAGGGATCGGTAATGAGCAGTTCTTC.

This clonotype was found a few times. CDR3 loop: CASSRQGKNTEAFF. CDR3 nucleotides: TGTGCCAGTAGTCGACAGGGAAAGAACACTGAAGCTTTCTTT. This chain uses TRBV19 with TRBJ1-1; 7 bases fit TRBD1. Trimming took 5 bases from V and 1 from J; bases not matched to a gene: 4. The CDR3 consists of 14 residues. Germline assignment: CDR1 LNHDA and CDR2 SQIVND (reference sequence).

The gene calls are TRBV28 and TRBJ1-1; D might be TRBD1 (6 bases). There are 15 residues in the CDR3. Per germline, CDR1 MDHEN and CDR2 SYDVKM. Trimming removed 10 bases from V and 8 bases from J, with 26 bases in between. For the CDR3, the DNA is TGTGCCACCGGAGGGGGGGTTGTCGGGGCTCTAGAAGCTTTCTTT. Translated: CATGGGVVGALEAFF. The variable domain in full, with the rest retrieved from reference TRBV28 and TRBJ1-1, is DVKVTQSSRYLVKRTGEKVFLECVQDMDHENMFWYRQDPGLGLRLIYFSYDVKMKEKGDIPEGYSVSREKKERFSLILESASTNQTSMYLCATGGGVVGALEAFFGQGTRLTVV.

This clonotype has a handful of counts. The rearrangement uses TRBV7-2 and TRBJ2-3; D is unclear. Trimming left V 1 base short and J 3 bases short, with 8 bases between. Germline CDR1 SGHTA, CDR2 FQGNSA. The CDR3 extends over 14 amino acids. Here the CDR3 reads CASSLGAWTDTQYF. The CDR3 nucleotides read TGTGCCAGCAGCTTAGGGGCCTGGACAGATACGCAGTATTTT.

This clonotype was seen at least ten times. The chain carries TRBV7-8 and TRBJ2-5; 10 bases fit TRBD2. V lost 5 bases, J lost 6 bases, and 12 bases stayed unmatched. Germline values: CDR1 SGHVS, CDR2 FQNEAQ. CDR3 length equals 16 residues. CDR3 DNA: TGTGCCAGCAGCCAAGTCCTAGCGGGAGCCCGAAAGACCCAGTACTTC. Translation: CASSQVLAGARKTQYF.

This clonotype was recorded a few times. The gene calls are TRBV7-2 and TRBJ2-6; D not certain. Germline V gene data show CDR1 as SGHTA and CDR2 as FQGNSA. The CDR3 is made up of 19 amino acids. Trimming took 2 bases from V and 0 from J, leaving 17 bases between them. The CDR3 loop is CASSLRYFHPLSGANVLTF. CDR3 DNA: TGTGCCAGCAGCTTACGCTACTTCCATCCCCTCTCTGGGGCCAACGTCCTGACTTTC.

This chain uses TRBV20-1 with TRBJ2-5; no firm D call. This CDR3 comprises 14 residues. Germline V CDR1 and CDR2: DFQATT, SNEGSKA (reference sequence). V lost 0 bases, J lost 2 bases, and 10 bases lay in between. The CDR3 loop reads CSAREARRQETQYF. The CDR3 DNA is TGCAGTGCTAGAGAGGCCAGAAGACAAGAGACCCAGTACTTC.

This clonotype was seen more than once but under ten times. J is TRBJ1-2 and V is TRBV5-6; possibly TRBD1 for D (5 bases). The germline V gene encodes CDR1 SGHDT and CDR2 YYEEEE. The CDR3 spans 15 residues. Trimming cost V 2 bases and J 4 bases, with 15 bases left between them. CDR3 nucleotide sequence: TGTGCCAGCAGCTTAGGGACGGTGACCACCTATGGCTACACCTTC. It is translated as CASSLGTVTTYGYTF.

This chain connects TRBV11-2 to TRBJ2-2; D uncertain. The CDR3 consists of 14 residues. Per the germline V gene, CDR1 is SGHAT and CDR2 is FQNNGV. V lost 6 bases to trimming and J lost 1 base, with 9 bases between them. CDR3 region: CASRQHLNTGELFF. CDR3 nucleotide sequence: TGTGCCAGCAGACAGCACTTGAACACCGGGGAGCTGTTTTTT.

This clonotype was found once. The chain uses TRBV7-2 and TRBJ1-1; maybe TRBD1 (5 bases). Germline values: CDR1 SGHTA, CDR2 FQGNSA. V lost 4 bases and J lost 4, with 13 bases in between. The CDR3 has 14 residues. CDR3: CASSSIRDGTEAFF. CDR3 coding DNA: TGTGCCAGCAGCTCTATCAGGGATGGCACTGAAGCTTTCTTT.

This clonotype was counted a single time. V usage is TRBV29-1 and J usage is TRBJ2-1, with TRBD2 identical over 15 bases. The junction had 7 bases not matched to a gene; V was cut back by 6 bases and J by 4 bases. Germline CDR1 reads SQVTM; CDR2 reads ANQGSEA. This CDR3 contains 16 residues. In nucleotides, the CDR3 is TGCAGCGTGCCGGGACTAGCGGGAGGTCATTACAATGAGCAGTTCTTC. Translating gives CSVPGLAGGHYNEQFF.

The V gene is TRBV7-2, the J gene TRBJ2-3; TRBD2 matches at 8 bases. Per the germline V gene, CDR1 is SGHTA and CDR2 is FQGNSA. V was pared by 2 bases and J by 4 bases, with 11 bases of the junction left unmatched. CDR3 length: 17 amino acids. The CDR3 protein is CASSLPGGRSPPDTQYF. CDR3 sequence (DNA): TGTGCCAGCAGCTTACCTGGCGGGAGGTCCCCCCCAGATACGCAGTATTTT.

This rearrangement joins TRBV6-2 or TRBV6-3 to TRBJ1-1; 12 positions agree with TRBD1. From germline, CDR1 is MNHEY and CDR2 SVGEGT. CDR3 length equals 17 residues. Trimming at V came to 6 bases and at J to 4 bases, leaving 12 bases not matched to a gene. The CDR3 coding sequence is TGTGCCAGCAGCTATCTGGGACAGGGGGCTTTGGGCACTGAAGCTTTCTTT. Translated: CASSYLGQGALGTEAFF.

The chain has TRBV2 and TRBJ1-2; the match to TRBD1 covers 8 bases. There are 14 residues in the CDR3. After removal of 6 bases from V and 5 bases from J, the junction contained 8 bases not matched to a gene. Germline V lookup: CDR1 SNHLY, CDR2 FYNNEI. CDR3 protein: CASSGQGMSYGYTF. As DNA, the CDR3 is TGTGCCAGCAGCGGACAGGGCATGTCGTATGGCTACACCTTC.

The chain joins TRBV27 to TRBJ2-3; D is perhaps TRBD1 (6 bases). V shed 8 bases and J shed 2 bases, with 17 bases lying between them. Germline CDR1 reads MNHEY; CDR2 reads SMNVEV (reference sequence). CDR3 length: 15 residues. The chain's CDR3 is CASGKNRDITDTQYF. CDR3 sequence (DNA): TGTGCCAGCGGGAAGAACCGGGACATCACAGATACGCAGTATTTT.

CDR3 sequence: CSAPGTANQPQHF. CDR3 DNA: TGCAGTGCCCCCGGGACAGCAAATCAGCCCCAGCATTTT. V and J are TRBV20-1 and TRBJ1-5, with 7 bases identical to TRBD1. Per the germline V gene, CDR1 is DFQATT and CDR2 is SNEGSKA (reference sequence). The CDR3 covers 13 residues. After removal of 6 bases from V and 4 bases from J, the junction contained 6 bases not matched to a gene.

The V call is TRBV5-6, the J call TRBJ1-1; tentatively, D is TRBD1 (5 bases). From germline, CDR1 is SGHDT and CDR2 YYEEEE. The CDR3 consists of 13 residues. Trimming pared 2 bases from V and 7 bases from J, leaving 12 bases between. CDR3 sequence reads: CASSFGQMGEAFF. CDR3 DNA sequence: TGTGCCAGCAGCTTCGGACAAATGGGTGAAGCTTTCTTT. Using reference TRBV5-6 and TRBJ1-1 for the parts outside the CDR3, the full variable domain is DAGVTQSPTHLIKTRGQQVTLRCSPKSGHDTVSWYQQALGQGPQFIFQYYEEEERQRGNFPDRFSGHQFPNYSSELNVNALLLGDSALYLCASSFGQMGEAFFGQGTRLTVV.

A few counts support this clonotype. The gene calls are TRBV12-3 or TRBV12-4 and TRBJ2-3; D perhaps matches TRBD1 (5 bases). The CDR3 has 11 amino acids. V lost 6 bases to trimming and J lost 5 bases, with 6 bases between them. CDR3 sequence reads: CASRGVDTQYF. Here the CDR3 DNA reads TGTGCCAGCAGAGGGGTAGATACGCAGTATTTT.

The CDR3 region has the DNA TGTGCCAGCAGTTCATTACTAGCGGGGGGAGACAATGAGCAGTTCTTC. Translated: CASSSLLAGGDNEQFF. The chain joins TRBV27 to TRBJ2-1; 12 bases align to TRBD2. This CDR3 has 16 residues. Germline V gene data show CDR1 as MNHEY and CDR2 as SMNVEV (reference sequence). J gave up 5 bases and V 4 bases, and 6 bases lay outside the gene matches.

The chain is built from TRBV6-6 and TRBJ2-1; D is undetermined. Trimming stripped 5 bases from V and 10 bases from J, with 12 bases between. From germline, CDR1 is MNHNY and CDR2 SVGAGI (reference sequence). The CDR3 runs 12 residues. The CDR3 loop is CASSIPPSEQFF. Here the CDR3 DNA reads TGTGCCAGCAGTATACCCCCAAGCGAGCAGTTCTTC.